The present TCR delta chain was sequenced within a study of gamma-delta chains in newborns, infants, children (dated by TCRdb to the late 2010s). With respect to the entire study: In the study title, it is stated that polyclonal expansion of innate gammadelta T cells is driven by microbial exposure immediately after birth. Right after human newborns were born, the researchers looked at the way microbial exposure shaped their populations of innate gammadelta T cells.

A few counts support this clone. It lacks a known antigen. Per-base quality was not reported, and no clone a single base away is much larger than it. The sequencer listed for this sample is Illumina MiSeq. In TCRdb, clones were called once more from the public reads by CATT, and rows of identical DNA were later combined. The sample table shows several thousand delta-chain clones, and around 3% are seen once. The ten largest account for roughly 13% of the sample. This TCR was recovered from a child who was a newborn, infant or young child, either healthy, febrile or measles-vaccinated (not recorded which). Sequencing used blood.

The CDR3 reads CAFRLPRGGYKPSQADKLIF. The sequenced DNA is TGTGCCTTTAGACTTCCCCGTGGGGGATACAAACCAAGTCAGGCCGATAAACTCATCTTT. The chain uses TRDV3 and TRDJ1; 10 nucleotides in the junction match TRDD3. V is trimmed back by 0 bases and J by 3 bases, and the junction contains 22 bases that no gene match accounts for. The CDR3 contains 20 residues, cysteine and phenylalanine counted. Only the CDR3 DNA stays, 60 bases, in frame from base 1. According to the germline V gene (reference sequence), CDR1 reads TVYSNPD and CDR2 reads GDNSRS.